Following are 29 T cell receptor beta chains from one sample sequenced in a study of cytomegalovirus exposure and HLA in healthy donors. PCR primers comprised 60 Vbeta and 13 Jbeta primers. Data came from immunoSEQ multiplex PCR; TCRdb stores just in-frame clones and leaves some out. The data hold about 100,000 clones, with more than 65% observed a single time. The specimen was PBMCs. Receptors were obtained from a woman in her late teens or twenties in good health and CMV-seronegative.

V usage is TRBV6-6 and J usage is TRBJ2-2, with D possibly TRBD2 on 5 matching bases. Trimming removed 11 bases at V and 0 bases at J, with 16 bases between. Germline values: CDR1 MNHNY, CDR2 SVGAGI (reference sequence). This CDR3 comprises 15 residues. CDR3 nucleotides: TGTGCCTCCCTCGGGATCGCTTCGAACACCGGGGAGCTGTTTTTT. It encodes CASLGIASNTGELFF.

The chain employs TRBV6-5 and TRBJ1-5; D ambiguous. The CDR3 loop spans 13 amino acids. CDR1 MNHEY and CDR2 SVGAGI come from the germline V gene. V gave up 0 bases and J gave up 6 bases, with 6 bases separating them. CDR3 nucleotide sequence: TGTGCCAGCAGTTACTCACGGGGTCAGCCCCAGCATTTT. This sequence encodes CASSYSRGQPQHF.

This clone has a handful of counts. The chain carries TRBV6-5 and TRBJ1-1; D gene uncertain. There are 11 residues in the CDR3. Per germline, CDR1 MNHEY and CDR2 SVGAGI. The V gene lost 4 bases and the J gene lost 5 bases, with 5 bases spanning the gap. In DNA form, the CDR3 reads TGTGCCAGCAGTTTCCGGACTGAAGCTTTCTTT. This codes for CASSFRTEAFF.

The CDR3 DNA reads as TGTGCCAGCAGCTTATACTCCTACGAGCAGTACTTC. Its protein is CASSLYSYEQYF. This sequence joins TRBV7-2 and TRBJ2-5; D remains ambiguous. The end of the DNA is better explained by TRBJ2-7, so the J call may be wrong. The germline V gene encodes CDR1 SGHTA and CDR2 FQGNSA. CDR3 length: 12 residues.

This chain uses TRBV6-5 with TRBJ2-5, with TRBD1 matching over 9 bases. V shed 6 bases and J 7 bases; nucleotides not matched to a gene: 9. CDR3 length: 14 amino acids. The germline CDR1 and CDR2 sequences are MNHEY and SVGAGI. CDR3 sequence (DNA): TGTGCCAGCAGGGGGACAGGGCTTAAGGGGACCCAGTACTTC. Amino acids: CASRGTGLKGTQYF.

This clone was detected once. The rearrangement links TRBV29-1 to TRBJ2-7; D might be TRBD1 (6 bases). The CDR3 has 12 amino acids. V lost 4 bases and J 2 bases, leaving 9 bases between the germline ends. Germline V gives CDR1 SQVTM, CDR2 ANQGSEA. The DNA of the CDR3 is TGCAGCGTTGTACAGGGACCCTACGAGCAGTACTTC. This codes for CSVVQGPYEQYF.

Regarding this clone: An end of the junction does not agree with germline; a read error may underlie this. This chain links TRBV7-9 with TRBJ1-1, with D tentatively TRBD1 (6 bases). This CDR3 spans 14 amino acids. Looked up from germline, CDR1 is SEHNR and CDR2 is FQNEAQ (reference sequence). As DNA, the CDR3 is TGTTCCAGCAGCTTAGACCAGGGGCTCACTGAAGCTTTCTTT. Translating it yields CSSSLDQGLTEAFF.

The chain combines TRBV6-1 with TRBJ2-2; 12 bases fit TRBD2. Germline loops: CDR1 MNHNS, CDR2 SASEGT. The ends lost 0 bases at V and 4 bases at J; junction bases unmatched: 15. The CDR3 contains 21 residues. The CDR3 reads CASSEALIYLAGGPGTGELFF. CDR3 bases: TGTGCCAGCAGTGAAGCGCTTATTTATCTAGCGGGGGGGCCTGGCACCGGGGAGCTGTTTTTT.

The rearrangement links TRBV5-4 to TRBJ2-1; D remains ambiguous. This CDR3 has 15 residues. Germline V CDR1 and CDR2: SGHNT, YYREEE (reference sequence). V was shortened by 3 bases and J by 2 bases, with 12 bases between the two germline ends. DNA for the CDR3: TGTGCCAGCAGCTATGCGCCCGCAACCTACAATGAGCAGTTCTTC. Residues: CASSYAPATYNEQFF.

This chain joins TRBV6-5 and TRBJ1-2; D remains unclear. CDR1 is MNHEY, CDR2 SVGAGI, per germline. The V end lost 8 bases, the J end lost 10 bases, and 17 bases lay between the germline ends. This CDR3 has 12 residues. CDR3 loop: CASSRTLADYTF. As DNA, the CDR3 is TGTGCCAGCTCCCGGACTTTAGCCGACTACACCTTC.

This sequence joins TRBV18 and TRBJ1-1, with 9 bases lining up with TRBD1. CDR3 length: 14 amino acids. V was clipped by 2 bases and J by 6 bases; unmatched bases: 4. The germline gives CDR1 KGHSH, CDR2 LQKENI. The CDR3: CASSPVGQGSEAFF. The CDR3 DNA reads TGTGCCAGCTCACCAGTGGGACAGGGCTCTGAAGCTTTCTTT.

V and J are TRBV5-5 and TRBJ1-5; 10 bases fit TRBD1. This CDR3 is 16 amino acids long. Trimming cost V 3 bases and J 7 bases; bases outside gene matches: 10. Germline CDR1 reads SGHKS; CDR2 reads YYEKEE (reference sequence). DNA for the CDR3: TGTGCCAGCAGCTCGACGGGGACAGGGGTGGGACAGCCCCAGCATTTT. Its protein product is CASSSTGTGVGQPQHF.

This clone has ten or more counts. This chain links TRBV4-1 with TRBJ2-7; D call uncertain. The germline gives CDR1 MGHRA, CDR2 YSYEKL. Trimming removed 0 bases at V and 3 bases at J, with 12 bases between. The CDR3 is made up of 15 amino acids. CDR3: CASSQDFHPGYEQYF. In DNA form, the CDR3 reads TGCGCCAGCAGCCAAGATTTCCACCCCGGCTACGAGCAGTACTTC.

The rearrangement links TRBV7-3 to TRBJ2-2; 14 nucleotides align to TRBD2. V shed 4 bases, J shed 4 bases, and the junction held 2 bases outside the gene matches. The V gene's germline CDR1 is SGHTA and CDR2 FQGTGA. The CDR3 has 16 amino acids. In DNA, the CDR3 is TGTGCCAGCAGCTCCGGACTAGCGGGGGGCACCGGGGAGCTGTTTTTT. Protein: CASSSGLAGGTGELFF. Full variable domain (rest looked up from reference TRBV7-3 and TRBJ2-2): GAGVSQTPSNKVTEKGKYVELRCDPISGHTALYWYRQSLGQGPEFLIYFQGTGAADDSGLPNDRFFAVRPEGSVSTLKIQRTERGDSAVYLCASSSGLAGGTGELFFGEGSRLTVL.

V and J are TRBV19 and TRBJ2-5, with a weak D call TRBD1 (5 bases). The end of the DNA fits TRBJ2-7 better, so the J call may be wrong. This CDR3 spans 13 amino acids. Germline V gene data show CDR1 as LNHDA and CDR2 as SQIVND (reference sequence). The CDR3 bases are TGTGCCAGTAGTATGGGCAGGGCCTACGAGCAGTACTTC. Encoded protein: CASSMGRAYEQYF.

The genes are TRBV6-5 and TRBJ2-7; D possibly corresponds to TRBD1 (6 bases). Deletions cut 7 bases from V and 2 bases from J, with 9 bases between. Germline V gene data show CDR1 as MNHEY and CDR2 as SVGAGI. This CDR3 spans 12 amino acids. The CDR3 sequence: CASTGDTYEQYF. CDR3 nucleotide sequence: TGTGCCAGCACAGGGGATACCTACGAGCAGTACTTC.

This chain connects TRBV28 to TRBJ2-6; possible D gene TRBD1, 6 bases. The CDR3 has 15 residues. Trimming removed 7 bases at V and 0 bases at J, with 10 bases between. Germline V CDR1 and CDR2: MDHEN, SYDVKM. The CDR3 DNA is TGTGCCAGCACCCCAGGGGCCTCTGGGGCCAACGTCCTGACTTTC. Amino acids: CASTPGASGANVLTF. The full variable domain, completed using reference TRBV28 and TRBJ2-6, is DVKVTQSSRYLVKRTGEKVFLECVQDMDHENMFWYRQDPGLGLRLIYFSYDVKMKEKGDIPEGYSVSREKKERFSLILESASTNQTSMYLCASTPGASGANVLTFGAGSRLTVL.

CDR3 bases: TGTGCCAGCTCCCGACTCGGCACTGAAGCTTTCTTT. Its protein product is CASSRLGTEAFF. The rearrangement uses TRBV18 and TRBJ1-1; no clear D gene. The CDR3 is made up of 12 amino acids. CDR1 KGHSH and CDR2 LQKENI come from the germline V gene. The V gene lost 6 bases and the J gene lost 4 bases, with 9 bases spanning the gap.

The chain joins TRBV2 to TRBJ1-2; 10 bases map to TRBD1. V lost 6 bases, J lost 5 bases, and 6 bases stayed unmatched. Germline V gene sequence: CDR1 SNHLY, CDR2 FYNNEI. The CDR3 has 14 residues. Here the CDR3 reads CASRLTGGAYGYTF. For the CDR3, the DNA is TGTGCCAGCAGACTGACAGGGGGCGCGTATGGCTACACCTTC.

This chain connects TRBV7-8 to TRBJ1-6; 8 bases match TRBD1. The V gene end was trimmed by 4 bases and the J gene end by 8 bases; junction bases not matched to a gene: 13. This CDR3 has 17 amino acids. Germline V gene sequence: CDR1 SGHVS, CDR2 FQNEAQ. Here the CDR3 DNA reads TGTGCCAGCAGCTCCCGGAGGGACAGGAGTTACTATTCACCCCTCCACTTT. It translates to CASSSRRDRSYYSPLHF.

There are a few counts of this clone. The rearrangement uses TRBV4-1 and TRBJ1-1; possibly TRBD1 for D (5 bases). V gave up 4 bases and J gave up 1 base, with 16 bases separating them. The CDR3 totals 16 residues. Germline assignment: CDR1 MGHRA and CDR2 YSYEKL. The CDR3 reads CASSRNVGVKNTEAFF. Written as DNA, the CDR3 is TGCGCCAGCAGCCGGAATGTAGGGGTTAAGAACACTGAAGCTTTCTTT.

J is TRBJ2-7 and V is TRBV5-8; D gene ambiguous. This CDR3 is 14 amino acids long. Germline CDR1 is SGHTS and CDR2 is YDEGEE. The germline V and J ends were trimmed by 2 bases and 0 bases, with 9 bases remaining between them. CDR3 sequence reads: CASSFTWSSYEQYF. The CDR3 region has the DNA TGTGCCAGCAGCTTTACATGGAGCTCCTACGAGCAGTACTTC. Full variable domain (outside the CDR3, taken from reference TRBV5-8 and TRBJ2-7): EAGVTQSPTHLIKTRGQQATLRCSPISGHTSVYWYQQALGLGLQFLLWYDEGEERNRGNFPPRFSGRQFPNYSSELNVNALELEDSALYLCASSFTWSSYEQYFGPGTRLTVT.

The rearrangement links TRBV28 to TRBJ2-1, with 7 bases matching TRBD1. CDR3 length: 15 amino acids. V gave up 6 bases and J gave up 12 bases; unmatched junction bases: 17. The germline CDR1 and CDR2 sequences are MDHEN and SYDVKM. The CDR3 sequence: CASRDRQGPIGWQFF. The DNA of the CDR3 is TGTGCCAGCAGAGATAGACAGGGCCCTATTGGATGGCAGTTCTTC.

The chain has TRBV19 and TRBJ2-5; 8 nucleotides agree with TRBD1. The germline gives CDR1 LNHDA, CDR2 SQIVND (reference sequence). The CDR3 loop spans 14 amino acids. Trimming at V came to 5 bases and at J to 2 bases, leaving 4 bases not matched to a gene. CDR3 nucleotides: TGTGCCAGTAGTGCCCGGACAGGGCAAGAGACCCAGTACTTC. Its protein is CASSARTGQETQYF.

Note on this clone: Distinct nucleotide sequences in the sample also encode this CDR3. The V and J genes are TRBV9 and TRBJ2-3, with TRBD2 matching over 8 bases. This CDR3 is built from 16 residues. CDR1 and CDR2 from the germline V gene are SGDLS and YYNGEE. With 0 bases clipped from V and 4 bases from J, the junction kept 7 bases outside the gene matches. CDR3 protein: CASSVGFSGASDTQYF. For the CDR3, the DNA is TGTGCCAGCAGCGTAGGCTTTAGCGGGGCCTCAGATACGCAGTATTTT.

This chain connects TRBV5-1 to TRBJ2-7; possible D gene TRBD1, 6 bases. Germline V gives CDR1 SGHRS, CDR2 YFSETQ. This CDR3 comprises 14 residues. V lost 3 bases and J 2 bases, leaving 12 bases between the germline ends. The CDR3 DNA sequence: TGCGCCAGCAGCTCCGGTAACAGGGCCTACGAGCAGTACTTC. Its translation: CASSSGNRAYEQYF.

The rearrangement uses TRBV5-1 and TRBJ2-1, with D unclear. Germline assignment: CDR1 SGHRS and CDR2 YFSETQ. V was cut by 3 bases and J by 6 bases, with 10 bases left in between. CDR3 length equals 13 residues. For the CDR3, the DNA is TGCGCCAGCAGCTCCCTCGGTTCCAATGAGCAGTTCTTC. Protein sequence: CASSSLGSNEQFF.

V is TRBV5-6 and J is TRBJ1-1; tentative D call: TRBD1 (6 bases). The CDR3 is 14 residues long. Germline V gene lookup returns CDR1 SGHDT and CDR2 YYEEEE. The germline V and J ends were trimmed by 1 base and 9 bases, with 16 bases remaining between them. In DNA, the CDR3 is TGTGCCAGCAGCTTGTTTGCAGGGGACCTAAAAGCTTTCTTT. Amino acid sequence: CASSLFAGDLKAFF.

This chain joins TRBV29-1 and TRBJ1-1, with 11 nucleotides matching TRBD1. The V and J ends lost 7 bases and 3 bases, in that order; junction bases with no gene match: 7. Germline V gives CDR1 SQVTM, CDR2 ANQGSEA. The CDR3 sequence is 14 residues long. The chain's CDR3 is CSAPDRGLDTEAFF. The CDR3 nucleotides are TGCAGCGCCCCGGACAGGGGGCTCGACACTGAAGCTTTCTTT. The full variable domain, rest sourced from reference TRBV29-1 and TRBJ1-1, is SAVISQKPSRDICQRGTSLTIQCQVDSQVTMMFWYRQQPGQSLTLIATANQGSEATYESGFVIDKFPISRPNLTFSTLTVSNMSPEDSSIYLCSAPDRGLDTEAFFGQGTRLTVV.